The entry that follows covers one T cell receptor (beta chain) sequence. The record originates from a study of identical twins. TCRdb redid the calling of the 5' RACE reads with MiXCR, one entry per CDR3 protein. The sample lists roughly 690,000 distinct CDR3 sequences, about 20% occurring once. This CDR3 contains 14 residues. V was shortened by 6 bases and J by 6 bases, with 16 bases between the two germline ends. The same data also contributed to another study, on T cells expressing NK-cell markers. Per that paper: Cells sorted as CD3+CD56+NKG2C+, CD3+CD56+NKG2C- and CD3+CD56-NKG2C+ T cells supplied the TCR beta repertoires.

The TCR was taken from a woman in her late teens or twenties in good health. The V gene is TRBV12-3 or TRBV12-4, the J gene TRBJ2-3; D is uncertain. The sample consisted of PBMCs. In nucleotides, the CDR3 is TGTGCCAGCAGCCCGGACCCGGCCTGGGATACGCAGTATTTT. It codes for CASSPDPAWDTQYF.